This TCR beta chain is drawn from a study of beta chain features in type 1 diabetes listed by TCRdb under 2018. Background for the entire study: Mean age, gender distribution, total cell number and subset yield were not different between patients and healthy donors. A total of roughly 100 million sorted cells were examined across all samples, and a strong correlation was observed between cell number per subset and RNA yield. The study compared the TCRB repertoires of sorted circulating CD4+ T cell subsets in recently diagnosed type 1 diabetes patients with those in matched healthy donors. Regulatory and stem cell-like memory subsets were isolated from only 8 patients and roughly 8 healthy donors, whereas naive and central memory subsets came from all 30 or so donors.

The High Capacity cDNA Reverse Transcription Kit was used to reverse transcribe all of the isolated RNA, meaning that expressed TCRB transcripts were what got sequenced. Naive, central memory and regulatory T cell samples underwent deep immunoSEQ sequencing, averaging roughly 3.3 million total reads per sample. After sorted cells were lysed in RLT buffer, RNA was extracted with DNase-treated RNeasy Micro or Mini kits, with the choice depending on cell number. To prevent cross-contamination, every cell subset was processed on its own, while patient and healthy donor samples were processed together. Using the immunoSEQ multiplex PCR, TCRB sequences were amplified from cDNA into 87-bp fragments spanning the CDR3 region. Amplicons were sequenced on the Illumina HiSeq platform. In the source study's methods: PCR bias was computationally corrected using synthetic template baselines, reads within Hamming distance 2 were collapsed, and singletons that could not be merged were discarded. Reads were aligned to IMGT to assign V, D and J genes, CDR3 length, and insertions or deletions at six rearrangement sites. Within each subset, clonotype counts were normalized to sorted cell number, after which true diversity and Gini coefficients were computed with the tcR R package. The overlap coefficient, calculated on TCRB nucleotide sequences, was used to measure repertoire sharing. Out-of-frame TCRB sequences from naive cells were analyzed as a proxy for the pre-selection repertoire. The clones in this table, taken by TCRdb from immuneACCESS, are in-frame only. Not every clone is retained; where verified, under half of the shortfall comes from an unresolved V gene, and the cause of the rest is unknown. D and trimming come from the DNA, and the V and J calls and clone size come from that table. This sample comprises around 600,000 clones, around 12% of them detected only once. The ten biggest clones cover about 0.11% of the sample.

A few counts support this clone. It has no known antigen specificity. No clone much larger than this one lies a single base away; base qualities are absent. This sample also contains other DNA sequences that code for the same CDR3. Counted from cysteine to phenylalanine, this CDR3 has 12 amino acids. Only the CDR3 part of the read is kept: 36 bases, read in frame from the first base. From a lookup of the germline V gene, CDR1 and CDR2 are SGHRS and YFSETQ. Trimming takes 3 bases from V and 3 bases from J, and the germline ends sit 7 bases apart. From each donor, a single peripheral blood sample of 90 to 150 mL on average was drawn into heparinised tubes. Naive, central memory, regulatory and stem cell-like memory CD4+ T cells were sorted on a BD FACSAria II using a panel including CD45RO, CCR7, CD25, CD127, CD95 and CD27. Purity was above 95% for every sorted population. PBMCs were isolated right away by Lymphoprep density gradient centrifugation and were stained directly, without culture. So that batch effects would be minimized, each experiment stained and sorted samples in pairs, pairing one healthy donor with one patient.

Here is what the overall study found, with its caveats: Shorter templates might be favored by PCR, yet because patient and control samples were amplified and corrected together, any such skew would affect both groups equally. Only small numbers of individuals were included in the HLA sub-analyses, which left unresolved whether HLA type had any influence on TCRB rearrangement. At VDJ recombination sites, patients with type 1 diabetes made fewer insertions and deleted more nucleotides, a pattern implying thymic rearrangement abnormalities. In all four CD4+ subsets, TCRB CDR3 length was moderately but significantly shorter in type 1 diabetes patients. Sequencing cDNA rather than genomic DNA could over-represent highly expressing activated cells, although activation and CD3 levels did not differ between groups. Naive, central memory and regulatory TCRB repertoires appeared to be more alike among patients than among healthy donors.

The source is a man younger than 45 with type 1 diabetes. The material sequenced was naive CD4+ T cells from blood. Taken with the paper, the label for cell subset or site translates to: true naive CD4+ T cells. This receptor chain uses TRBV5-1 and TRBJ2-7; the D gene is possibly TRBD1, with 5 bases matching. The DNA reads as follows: TGCGCCAGCAGCTCCGACAGCTACGAGCAGTACTTC. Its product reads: CASSSDSYEQYF.